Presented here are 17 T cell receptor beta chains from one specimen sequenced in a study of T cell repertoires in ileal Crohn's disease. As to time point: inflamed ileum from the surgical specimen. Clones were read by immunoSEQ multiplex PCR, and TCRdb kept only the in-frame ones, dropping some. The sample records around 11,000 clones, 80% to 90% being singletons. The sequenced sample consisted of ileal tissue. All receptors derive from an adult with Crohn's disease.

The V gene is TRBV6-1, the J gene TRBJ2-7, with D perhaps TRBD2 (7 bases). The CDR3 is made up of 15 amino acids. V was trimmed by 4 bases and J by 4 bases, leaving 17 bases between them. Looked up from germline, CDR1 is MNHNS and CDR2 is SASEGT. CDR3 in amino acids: CASSGLGGGGYEQYV. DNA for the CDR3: TGTGCCAGCAGTGGACTAGGGGGAGGGGGGTACGAGCAGTACGTC.

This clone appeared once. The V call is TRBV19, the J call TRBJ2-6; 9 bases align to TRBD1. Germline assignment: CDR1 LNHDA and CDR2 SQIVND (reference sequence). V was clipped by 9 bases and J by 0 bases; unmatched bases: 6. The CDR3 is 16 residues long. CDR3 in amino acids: CASTTGGYSGANVLTF. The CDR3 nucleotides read TGTGCCAGCACTACAGGGGGCTACTCTGGGGCCAACGTCCTGACTTTC.

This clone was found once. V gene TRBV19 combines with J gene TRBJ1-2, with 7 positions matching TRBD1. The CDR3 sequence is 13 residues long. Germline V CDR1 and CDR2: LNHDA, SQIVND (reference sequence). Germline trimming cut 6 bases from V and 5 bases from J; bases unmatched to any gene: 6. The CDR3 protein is CASSLGGRYGYTF. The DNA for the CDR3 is TGTGCCAGTAGCCTAGGGGGCCGGTATGGCTACACCTTC.

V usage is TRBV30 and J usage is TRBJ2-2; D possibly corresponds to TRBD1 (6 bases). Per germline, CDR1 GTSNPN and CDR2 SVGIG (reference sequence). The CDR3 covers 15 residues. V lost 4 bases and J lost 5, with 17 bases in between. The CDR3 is CAWTGQGLGTGELFF. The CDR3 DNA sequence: TGTGCCTGGACCGGTCAGGGGCTCGGTACCGGGGAGCTGTTTTTT.

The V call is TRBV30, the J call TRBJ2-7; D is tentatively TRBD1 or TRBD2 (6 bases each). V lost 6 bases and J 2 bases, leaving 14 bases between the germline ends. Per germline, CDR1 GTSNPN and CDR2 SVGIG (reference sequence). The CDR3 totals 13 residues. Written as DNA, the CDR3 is TGTGCCTGCACGAGGCGGGACACCTACGAGCAGTACTTC. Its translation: CACTRRDTYEQYF.

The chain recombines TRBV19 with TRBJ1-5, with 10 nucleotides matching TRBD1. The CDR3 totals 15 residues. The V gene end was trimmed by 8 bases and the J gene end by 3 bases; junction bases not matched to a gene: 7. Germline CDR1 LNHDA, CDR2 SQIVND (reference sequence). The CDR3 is CASRQGAAINQPQHF. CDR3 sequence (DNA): TGTGCCAGTCGACAGGGGGCAGCCATCAATCAGCCCCAGCATTTT.

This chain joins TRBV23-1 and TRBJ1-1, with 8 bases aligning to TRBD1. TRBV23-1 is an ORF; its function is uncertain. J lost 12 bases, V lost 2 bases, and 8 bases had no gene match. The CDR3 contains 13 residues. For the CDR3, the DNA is TGCGCCAGCAGTCAACCAGGGGGCGTTTTGACTTTCTTT. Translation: CASSQPGGVLTFF.

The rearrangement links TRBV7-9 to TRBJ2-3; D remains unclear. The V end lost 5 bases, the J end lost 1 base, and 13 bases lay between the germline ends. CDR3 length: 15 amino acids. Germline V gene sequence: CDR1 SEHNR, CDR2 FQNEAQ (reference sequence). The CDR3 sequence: CASSPDQVGTDTQYF. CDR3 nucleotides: TGTGCCAGCAGCCCAGACCAGGTCGGCACAGATACGCAGTATTTT. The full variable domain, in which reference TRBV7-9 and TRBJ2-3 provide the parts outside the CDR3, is DTGVSQNPRHKITKRGQNVTFRCDPISEHNRLYWYRQTLGQGPEFLTYFQNEAQLEKSRLLSDRFSAERPKGSFSTLEIQRTEQGDSAMYLCASSPDQVGTDTQYFGPGTRLTVL.

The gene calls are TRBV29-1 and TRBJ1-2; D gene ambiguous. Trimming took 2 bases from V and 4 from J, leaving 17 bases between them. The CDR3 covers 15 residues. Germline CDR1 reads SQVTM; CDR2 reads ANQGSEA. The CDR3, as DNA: TGCAGCGTTGAACTGACTTCGGGCGCAGGCTATGGCTACACCTTC. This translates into CSVELTSGAGYGYTF.

CDR3: CASSPPQGETQYF. The CDR3 DNA is TGTGCCAGCAGCCCCCCACAGGGGGAGACCCAGTACTTC. This chain uses TRBV7-9 with TRBJ2-5; 7 bases align to TRBD1. Germline CDR1 is SEHNR and CDR2 is FQNEAQ (reference sequence). The V segment lost 5 bases and the J segment 5 bases; nucleotides outside the gene matches: 5. The length of the CDR3 is 13 residues.

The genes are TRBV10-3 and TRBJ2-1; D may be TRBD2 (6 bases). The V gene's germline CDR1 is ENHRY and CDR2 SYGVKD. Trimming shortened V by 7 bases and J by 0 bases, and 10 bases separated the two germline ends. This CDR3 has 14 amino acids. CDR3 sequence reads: CAITTGSSYNEQFF. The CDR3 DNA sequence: TGTGCCATCACGACCGGGAGCTCCTACAATGAGCAGTTCTTC.

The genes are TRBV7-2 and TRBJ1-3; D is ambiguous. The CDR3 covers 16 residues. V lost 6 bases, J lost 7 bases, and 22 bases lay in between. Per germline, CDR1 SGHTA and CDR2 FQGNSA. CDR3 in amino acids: CASRSPSAAFENTIYF. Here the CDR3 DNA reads TGTGCCAGCAGGTCGCCGAGCGCTGCCTTTGAGAACACCATATATTTT. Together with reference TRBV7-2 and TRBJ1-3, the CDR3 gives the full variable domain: GAGVSQSPSNKVTEKGKDVELRCDPISGHTALYWYRQSLGQGLEFLIYFQGNSAPDKSGLPSDRFSAERTGGSVSTLTIQRTQQEDSAVYLCASRSPSAAFENTIYFGEGSWLTVV.

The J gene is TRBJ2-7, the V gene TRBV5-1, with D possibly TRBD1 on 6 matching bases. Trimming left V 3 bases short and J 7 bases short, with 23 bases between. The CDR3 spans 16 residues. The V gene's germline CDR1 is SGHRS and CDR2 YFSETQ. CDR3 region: CASSSYTGNAISEQYF. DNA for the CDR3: TGCGCCAGCAGCTCGTATACAGGGAATGCGATCAGTGAGCAGTACTTC.

CDR3 in amino acids: CASTIHGAQHF. Written as DNA, the CDR3 is TGTGCCAGCACCATCCATGGGGCCCAGCATTTT. The chain combines TRBV6-1 with TRBJ1-5, with D unresolved. Germline CDR1 reads MNHNS; CDR2 reads SASEGT. This CDR3 spans 11 amino acids. V lost 7 bases to trimming and J lost 11 bases, with 12 bases between them.

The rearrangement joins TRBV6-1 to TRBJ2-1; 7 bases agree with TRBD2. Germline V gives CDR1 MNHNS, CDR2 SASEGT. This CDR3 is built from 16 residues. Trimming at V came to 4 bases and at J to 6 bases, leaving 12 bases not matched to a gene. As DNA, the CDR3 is TGTGCCAGCAGTGTGTTCCAGACTAGCCCGACCAATGAGCAGTTCTTC. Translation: CASSVFQTSPTNEQFF.

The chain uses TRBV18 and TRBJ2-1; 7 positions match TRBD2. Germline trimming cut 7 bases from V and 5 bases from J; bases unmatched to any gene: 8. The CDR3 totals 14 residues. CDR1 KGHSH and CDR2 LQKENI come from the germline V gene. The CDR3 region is CASCKTSRDNEQFF. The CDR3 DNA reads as TGTGCCAGCTGCAAGACTAGCAGGGACAATGAGCAGTTCTTC.

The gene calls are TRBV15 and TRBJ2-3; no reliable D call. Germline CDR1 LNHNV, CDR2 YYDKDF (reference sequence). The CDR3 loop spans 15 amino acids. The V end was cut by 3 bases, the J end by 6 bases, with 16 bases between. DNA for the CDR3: TGTGCCACCAGCAGGATTACTATGGGCGCCGATACGCAGTATTTT. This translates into CATSRITMGADTQYF.